A single sample is the source of the 16 T cell receptor beta chains below, sequenced in a study of blood T cell repertoires in COVID-19. Some clones are missing from TCRdb's copy, which holds only in-frame ones; the method was immunoSEQ multiplex PCR. This sample has about 170,000 clones, with 80% to 90% found just once. Sequences were obtained from peripheral blood. The receptors were sampled from a woman older than 75 with acute or convalescent COVID-19.

V and J are TRBV6-5 and TRBJ2-3, with 8 bases identical to TRBD2. The germline V gene has CDR1 MNHEY and CDR2 SVGAGI. With 4 bases clipped from V and 5 bases from J, the junction kept 8 bases outside the gene matches. This CDR3 is 15 amino acids long. This CDR3 reads CASSLGLGAIDTQYF. CDR3 sequence (DNA): TGTGCCAGCAGTTTGGGACTAGGGGCAATAGATACGCAGTATTTT.

This clone was seen only a few times. This chain uses TRBV14 with TRBJ2-2, with 7 positions matching TRBD2. The CDR3 runs to 15 residues. V shed 5 bases and J 1 base; nucleotides not matched to a gene: 4. Per the germline V gene, CDR1 is SGHDN and CDR2 is FVKESK. Here the CDR3 reads CASSGSGVNTGELFF. The CDR3 DNA reads as TGTGCCAGCAGCGGGAGCGGGGTGAACACCGGGGAGCTGTTTTTT.

The V gene is TRBV10-3, the J gene TRBJ1-5; D is ambiguous. Looked up from germline, CDR1 is ENHRY and CDR2 is SYGVKD. The CDR3 loop spans 13 amino acids. Trimming removed 9 bases from V and 5 bases from J, with 14 bases in between. The CDR3 coding sequence is TGTGCCATAACCATGGGCCCAGATCAGCCCCAGCATTTT. Amino acids: CAITMGPDQPQHF.

The chain employs TRBV2 and TRBJ2-5, with D maybe TRBD2 (5 bases). V was clipped by 5 bases and J by 4 bases, with 17 bases between them. Germline lookup yields CDR1 SNHLY and CDR2 FYNNEI. The CDR3 spans 15 residues. CDR3 coding DNA: TGTGCCAGCAGTAGCTTATGGGGAGTTGGAGAGACCCAGTACTTC. This translates into CASSSLWGVGETQYF.

On this clone itself: Germline and junction disagree at one end, which may indicate a read error. This chain uses TRBV5-4 with TRBJ2-3, with 8 bases fitting TRBD1. Germline lookup yields CDR1 SGHNT and CDR2 YYREEE (reference sequence). The CDR3 consists of 15 residues. The CDR3 reads CAGSLEQGDADTQYF. CDR3 sequence (DNA): TGTGCCGGCAGCTTGGAACAGGGGGACGCAGATACGCAGTATTTT.

This clone was recorded only once. DNA for the CDR3: TGTGCCAGCAGCTTAGCCGGGACAGGGTTACAGGATGGCTACACCTTC. It is translated as CASSLAGTGLQDGYTF. The chain combines TRBV7-2 with TRBJ1-2, with 9 positions matching TRBD1. Per germline, CDR1 SGHTA and CDR2 FQGNSA. Germline trimming cut 0 bases from V and 6 bases from J; bases unmatched to any gene: 8. The CDR3 loop spans 16 amino acids.

The chain is built from TRBV7-9 and TRBJ1-2; 7 bases match TRBD1. This CDR3 has 15 residues. Per the germline V gene, CDR1 is SEHNR and CDR2 is FQNEAQ (reference sequence). The trim removed 5 bases at V and 4 bases at J, leaving 10 bases unmatched. The CDR3: CASSLGTANLYGYTF. The CDR3, as DNA: TGTGCCAGCAGCCTAGGGACAGCAAACCTCTATGGCTACACCTTC.

This chain joins TRBV28 and TRBJ1-1, with 9 bases fitting TRBD1. CDR1 MDHEN and CDR2 SYDVKM come from the germline V gene. The CDR3 sequence is 14 residues long. Trimming cost V 6 bases and J 4 bases; bases outside gene matches: 6. In nucleotides, the CDR3 is TGTGCCAGCAGGACAGGGGGGTGGCTCACTGAAGCTTTCTTT. This sequence encodes CASRTGGWLTEAFF. Full variable domain (rest looked up from reference TRBV28 and TRBJ1-1): DVKVTQSSRYLVKRTGEKVFLECVQDMDHENMFWYRQDPGLGLRLIYFSYDVKMKEKGDIPEGYSVSREKKERFSLILESASTNQTSMYLCASRTGGWLTEAFFGQGTRLTVV.

This clone showed up just a few times. V gene TRBV5-4 combines with J gene TRBJ1-2, with TRBD1 identical over 8 bases. J gave up 3 bases and V 3 bases, and 4 bases lay outside the gene matches. Germline loops: CDR1 SGHNT, CDR2 YYREEE (reference sequence). The CDR3 contains 14 residues. CDR3 coding DNA: TGTGCCAGCAGCTCCCCAGGGGGCGACTATGGCTACACCTTC. This sequence encodes CASSSPGGDYGYTF.

The chain carries TRBV7-9 and TRBJ1-2; D might be TRBD1 (5 bases). The CDR3 totals 14 residues. V was clipped by 2 bases and J by 2 bases, with 9 bases between them. Germline V CDR1 and CDR2: SEHNR, FQNEAQ (reference sequence). CDR3 in DNA: TGTGCCAGCAGCTTAAACACAGGAAACTATGGCTACACCTTC. Its protein is CASSLNTGNYGYTF.

The chain is built from TRBV18 and TRBJ2-1, with D maybe TRBD1 (6 bases). There are 16 residues in the CDR3. Germline CDR1 is KGHSH and CDR2 is LQKENI. The V end lost 6 bases, the J end lost 2 bases, and 17 bases lay between the germline ends. CDR3 DNA sequence: TGTGCCAGCTCCCGAGGTGATGGGGGCGCCTACAATGAGCAGTTCTTC. Translating gives CASSRGDGGAYNEQFF.

Many counts were recorded for this clone. This chain joins TRBV14 and TRBJ2-7, with TRBD1 identical over 7 bases. Trimming at V came to 4 bases and at J to 2 bases, leaving 2 bases not matched to a gene. The CDR3 runs 13 residues. From germline, CDR1 is SGHDN and CDR2 FVKESK. CDR3: CASSPGQTYEQYF. The CDR3 DNA reads TGTGCCAGCAGCCCGGGACAGACCTACGAGCAGTACTTC.

This chain joins TRBV10-3 and TRBJ1-1; 8 bases align to TRBD1. The CDR3 length is 14 residues. The germline V gene has CDR1 ENHRY and CDR2 SYGVKD. Trimming took 2 bases from V and 1 from J; bases not matched to a gene: 0. The CDR3 bases are TGTGCCATCAGTGAGGGGACAGGGAACACTGAAGCTTTCTTT. It is translated as CAISEGTGNTEAFF.

The chain has TRBV7-8 and TRBJ1-4, with D possibly TRBD1 on 5 matching bases. The ends were cut back, 3 bases at V and 15 bases at J, with 14 bases in the middle. Germline values: CDR1 SGHVS, CDR2 FQNEAQ. This CDR3 region has 12 residues. The CDR3 DNA sequence: TGTGCCAGCAGCTTGACGGCCAGGGAGGTGTTTTTT. Translated: CASSLTAREVFF.

This clone was counted only a few times. V is TRBV6-6 and J is TRBJ1-5, with D perhaps TRBD1 (5 bases). Trimming cost V 5 bases and J 1 base, with 18 bases left between them. Germline CDR1 is MNHNY and CDR2 is SVGAGI (reference sequence). The CDR3 has 17 amino acids. The DNA for the CDR3 is TGTGCCAGCAGTCCCCCGGGGGAGGGTATCAGCAATCAGCCCCAGCATTTT. This translates into CASSPPGEGISNQPQHF.

The chain uses TRBV12-3 or TRBV12-4 and TRBJ1-2; D is uncertain. The CDR3 extends over 13 amino acids. V lost 3 bases and J 8 bases, leaving 13 bases between the germline ends. The CDR3 protein is CASSFGLSIGYTF. CDR3 nucleotides: TGTGCCAGCAGTTTCGGACTCTCTATCGGCTACACCTTC.